Listed here are 19 T cell receptor beta chains from one sample, sequenced in a study of T cell changes during pregnancy in multiple sclerosis. Measured with immunoSEQ multiplex PCR; TCRdb has only the in-frame clones, and not every one. Seen here are 50,000 to 75,000 clones, around nine tenths observed once, and the top ten hold 2.5% to 3.5%. Here the sequenced sample was peripheral blood, taken in the first trimester of pregnancy. The source is a female donor in good health, enrolled as a control in a pregnancy study.

The chain employs TRBV27 and TRBJ2-1; D is possibly TRBD2 (6 bases). Trimming stripped 6 bases from V and 8 bases from J, with 17 bases between. Germline CDR1 is MNHEY and CDR2 is SMNVEV (reference sequence). The CDR3 consists of 14 residues. The chain's CDR3 is CASSFGTRAYEQFF. DNA for the CDR3: TGTGCCAGCAGCTTCGGGACTCGCGCTTATGAGCAGTTCTTC.

This sequence joins TRBV19 and TRBJ2-3; unclear D gene. This CDR3 has 14 residues. CDR1 is LNHDA, CDR2 SQIVND, per germline (reference sequence). V was clipped by 6 bases and J by 0 bases, with 10 bases between them. The CDR3 here is CASRYTPSTDTQYF. The CDR3 DNA is TGTGCCAGTAGGTACACGCCGAGCACAGATACGCAGTATTTT.

CDR3 loop: CASSESGGALNTEAFF. DNA for the CDR3: TGTGCCAGCAGCGAGTCGGGTGGGGCCTTGAACACTGAAGCTTTCTTT. This rearrangement joins TRBV9 to TRBJ1-1; D is perhaps TRBD1 (5 bases). CDR1 and CDR2 from the germline V gene are SGDLS and YYNGEE. V shed 3 bases and J shed 0 bases, with 15 bases lying between them. The CDR3 consists of 16 residues.

The chain is built from TRBV7-8 and TRBJ1-1; 7 nucleotides align to TRBD1. Germline values: CDR1 SGHVS, CDR2 FQNEAQ. V shed 1 base, J shed 3 bases, and the junction held 14 bases outside the gene matches. This CDR3 contains 18 residues. The CDR3 sequence: CASSLGAYSGQADTEAFF. CDR3 nucleotide sequence: TGTGCCAGCAGCTTAGGGGCTTATTCTGGACAGGCGGACACTGAAGCTTTCTTT.

V usage is TRBV6-5 and J usage is TRBJ1-1; D call uncertain. CDR1 and CDR2 from the germline V gene are MNHEY and SVGAGI. CDR3 size: 14 residues. V lost 0 bases and J lost 1, with 6 bases in between. Here the CDR3 reads CASSYSNTNTEAFF. In nucleotides, the CDR3 is TGTGCCAGCAGTTACTCAAACACGAACACTGAAGCTTTCTTT.

This sequence joins TRBV27 and TRBJ2-6; 8 bases align to TRBD1. Germline assignment: CDR1 MNHEY and CDR2 SMNVEV (reference sequence). CDR3 length equals 16 residues. Trimming took 6 bases from V and 0 from J; bases not matched to a gene: 4. CDR3 in DNA: TGTGCCAGCAGGGGACAGGATTACTCTGGGGCCAACGTCCTGACTTTC. It encodes CASRGQDYSGANVLTF.

The CDR3 region has the DNA TGTGCCAGTAGTATAGGGATAAGCCTCCCGACAGGGTCTCACAGAGGCGAGCAGTACTTC. It is translated as CASSIGISLPTGSHRGEQYF. The chain uses TRBV19 and TRBJ2-7; 7 bases match TRBD1. V lost 1 base, J lost 6 bases, and 24 bases stayed unmatched. Germline V lookup: CDR1 LNHDA, CDR2 SQIVND (reference sequence). CDR3 size: 20 residues.

This clone has only a few counts. J is TRBJ1-4 and V is TRBV7-9; 8 nucleotides align to TRBD1. J lost 0 bases, V lost 5 bases, and 5 bases had no gene match. The CDR3 is made up of 16 amino acids. CDR1 and CDR2 from the germline V gene are SEHNR and FQNEAQ (reference sequence). This chain's CDR3 is CASSPGQGATNEKLFF. The CDR3 nucleotides read TGTGCCAGCAGCCCCGGACAGGGTGCAACTAATGAAAAACTGTTTTTT.

CDR3 nucleotide sequence: TGCGCCAGCAGCCAAGATAGAGTAGCGGGAGGCTATGAGCAGTTCTTC. This translates into CASSQDRVAGGYEQFF. The V gene is TRBV4-3, the J gene TRBJ2-1; TRBD2 matches at 10 bases. Trimming cost V 0 bases and J 8 bases; bases outside gene matches: 7. Germline V gives CDR1 LGHNA, CDR2 YSLEER. This CDR3 is 16 amino acids long.

This rearrangement joins TRBV5-1 to TRBJ2-7, with 8 bases matching TRBD1. CDR3 size: 16 residues. Germline V gene sequence: CDR1 SGHRS, CDR2 YFSETQ. Trimming cost V 3 bases and J 2 bases; bases outside gene matches: 10. The CDR3 spells CASSSPPGQVPYEQYF. CDR3 nucleotides: TGCGCCAGCAGCTCGCCACCGGGACAGGTACCCTACGAGCAGTACTTC.

The CDR3 reads CASSGRWDRGMIAGELFF. CDR3 nucleotides: TGCGCCAGCAGCGGCCGGTGGGACAGGGGAATGATCGCCGGGGAGCTGTTTTTT. J is TRBJ2-2 and V is TRBV5-1; 10 nucleotides agree with TRBD1. The CDR3 sequence is 18 residues long. Germline CDR1 is SGHRS and CDR2 is YFSETQ. J lost 6 bases, V lost 4 bases, and 15 bases had no gene match.

The CDR3 DNA is TGTGCCAGCACCAACAGGGAAGGGGGCACTGAAGCTTTCTTT. As protein: CASTNREGGTEAFF. The chain uses TRBV6-5 and TRBJ1-1, with a weak D call TRBD1 (6 bases). The CDR3 extends over 14 amino acids. V lost 7 bases and J 4 bases, leaving 16 bases between the germline ends. Germline V gene sequence: CDR1 MNHEY, CDR2 SVGAGI.

The sample holds one count of this clone. The chain's CDR3 is CASSLVVAGEQYF. The CDR3 region has the DNA TGTGCCAGCAGCTTAGTTGTAGCGGGGGAGCAGTACTTC. The chain combines TRBV7-2 with TRBJ2-7; 8 nucleotides agree with TRBD2. CDR3 length: 13 residues. Trimming at V came to 1 base and at J to 7 bases, leaving 3 bases not matched to a gene. From germline, CDR1 is SGHTA and CDR2 FQGNSA. Using reference TRBV7-2 and TRBJ2-7 for the parts outside the CDR3, the full variable domain is GAGVSQSPSNKVTEKGKDVELRCDPISGHTALYWYRQSLGQGLEFLIYFQGNSAPDKSGLPSDRFSAERTGGSVSTLTIQRTQQEDSAVYLCASSLVVAGEQYFGPGTRLTVT.

V and J are TRBV7-2 and TRBJ2-3, with 9 bases matching TRBD2. Germline V gives CDR1 SGHTA, CDR2 FQGNSA. This CDR3 region has 16 residues. Trimming took 2 bases from V and 5 from J; bases not matched to a gene: 8. CDR3 region: CASSLSDSGGGDTQYF. As DNA, the CDR3 is TGTGCCAGCAGCTTATCGGATAGCGGGGGCGGAGATACGCAGTATTTT.

The rearrangement uses TRBV5-5 and TRBJ2-1; 15 nucleotides line up with TRBD2. Germline V gives CDR1 SGHKS, CDR2 YYEKEE (reference sequence). V was pared by 0 bases and J by 16 bases, with 5 bases of the junction left unmatched. This CDR3 comprises 14 residues. The CDR3 sequence is CASSLGTSGRANFF. In nucleotides, the CDR3 is TGTGCCAGCAGCTTGGGGACTAGCGGGAGGGCCAATTTCTTC. Drawing the rest from reference TRBV5-5 and TRBJ2-1, the complete variable domain is DAGVTQSPTHLIKTRGQQVTLRCSPISGHKSVSWYQQVLGQGPQFIFQYYEKEERGRGNFPDRFSARQFPNYSSELNVNALLLGDSALYLCASSLGTSGRANFFGPGTRLTVL.

This chain's CDR3 is CATVRTENEKLFF. The CDR3, as DNA: TGTGCCACCGTGCGCACGGAGAATGAAAAACTGTTTTTT. The chain couples TRBV28 to TRBJ1-4; no reliable D call. The CDR3 extends over 13 amino acids. The germline V and J ends were trimmed by 10 bases and 5 bases, with 14 bases remaining between them. Germline CDR1 MDHEN, CDR2 SYDVKM.

The chain employs TRBV7-3 and TRBJ2-2; 10 bases are a match to TRBD2. Germline CDR1 SGHTA, CDR2 FQGTGA. The CDR3 contains 18 residues. V shed 2 bases, J shed 5 bases, and the junction held 11 bases outside the gene matches. The CDR3 DNA is TGTGCCAGCAGCTTACCACTAGCGGGGACCCTAAATACCGGGGAGCTGTTTTTT. As protein: CASSLPLAGTLNTGELFF. The full variable domain, completed using reference TRBV7-3 and TRBJ2-2, is GAGVSQTPSNKVTEKGKYVELRCDPISGHTALYWYRQSLGQGPEFLIYFQGTGAADDSGLPNDRFFAVRPEGSVSTLKIQRTERGDSAVYLCASSLPLAGTLNTGELFFGEGSRLTVL.

As DNA, the CDR3 is TGTGCCAGCAGTTCCGGGACTAGCGGCTACTCCAGCACAGATACGCAGTATTTT. This gives the protein CASSSGTSGYSSTDTQYF. This chain links TRBV4-2 with TRBJ2-3; 11 bases are shared with TRBD2. CDR1 and CDR2 from the germline V gene are LGHNA and YNFKEQ. The CDR3 has 18 amino acids. Losses at the gene ends were 6 bases for V and 0 bases for J; bases not matched to a gene: 11.

This sequence joins TRBV19 and TRBJ1-5; weak D call: TRBD1 (6 bases). Looked up from germline, CDR1 is LNHDA and CDR2 is SQIVND (reference sequence). This CDR3 has 14 residues. Trimming took 5 bases from V and 5 from J, leaving 13 bases between them. The CDR3 region is CASSEQGFHQPQHF. The DNA for the CDR3 is TGTGCCAGTAGTGAACAGGGCTTCCATCAGCCCCAGCATTTT.